Included here is one T cell receptor beta chain sequence, with context. This clone is a singleton in its sample. The antigen this receptor binds is unknown. Base qualities are not at hand, and no much larger clone is one base apart. The data belong to a study of OX40 agonist ivuxolimab in advanced cancers. For context, the study as a whole: Ivuxolimab was an agonistic, fully human IgG2 monoclonal antibody directed against OX40 (CD134), a costimulatory receptor. Intravenous ivuxolimab was administered to patients every 2 weeks at six dose levels: 0.01, 0.1, 0.3, 1.5, 3 and 10 mg/kg. The purpose of peripheral TCRbeta sequencing was to test whether ivuxolimab changed TCR sequence diversity and led to clonal T-cell expansion. A male proportion of nearly 85% and a mean age of around 60 years, ranging from 23 to 79, were recorded for the dose-escalation cohort. Patients were allowed to have had prior anti-PD-1, anti-PD-L1 or anti-CTLA-4 therapy, and approximately 37% of the dose-escalation patients had been treated with checkpoint inhibitors. Partial responses were achieved by three dose-escalation patients, of whom one had hepatocellular carcinoma and two had cutaneous melanoma. The monotherapy dose-escalation portion (N ≈ 57 patients) of the phase I ivuxolimab trial is reported in the paper. Of the roughly 51 dose-escalation patients, hepatocellular carcinoma was present in about 20, melanoma in approximately 15, renal cell carcinoma in 9 and head and neck cancer in 9.

Genomic DNA was extracted from sorted cells for sequencing of the TCRbeta CDR3 region. The immunoSEQ Assay was used for sequencing of TCRbeta CDR3 regions. TCRdb took this table from immuneACCESS and kept in-frame rearrangements with V and J called. Such tables lack part of the clones; where checked against another copy, unresolved V genes explain under half of the gap, and the rest is unexplained. For this sample the table gives under 70,000 clones, of which about 92% were detected only once. Together, the top ten hold 0.6% to 0.8% of the sample. CDR1 and CDR2, looked up from the germline V gene (reference sequence), are LNHDA and SQIVND. Trimming removed 5 bases from V and 0 bases from J, leaving 14 bases between the germline ends. The CDR3 covers 16 residues, taking in both the cysteine and the phenylalanine. Only the CDR3 region is kept as DNA, spanning 48 bases read in frame from base 1. The trial excluded patients who had a history of autoimmune disease or who were on systemic immunosuppression. In every dose cohort, peripheral blood was drawn for TCR sequencing at baseline, cycle 4 day 1, and cycle 7 day 1. Samples were obtained from an open-label, multicenter, first-in-human phase I dose-escalation trial of ivuxolimab. Adults with locally advanced or metastatic melanoma, renal cell carcinoma, hepatocellular carcinoma or head and neck squamous cell carcinoma were enrolled in the trial. Before TCR sequencing, CD4+ T cells and CD8+ T cells were sorted from peripheral blood as separate populations.

Broader findings and caveats from the paper: After ivuxolimab, more expanded clones were found on average in CD8+ T cells than in CD4+ T cells. Low levels of normalized T-cell clonal expansion were also seen in some patients who did not respond. Clonal expansion of both CD4+ and CD8+ blood T cells was observed from baseline to week 6 at doses 0.1 to 3.0 mg/kg. Antigen specificity was not determined for the clonally expanded peripheral T cells. In partial responders in the 0.1-3.0 mg/kg groups, normalized peripheral clonal expansion was found to be among the lowest, especially among CD8+ T cells.

The sequence came from an adult with an advanced solid tumor such as melanoma, head and neck, liver or kidney cancer. Sequenced here: CD4+ or CD8+ T cells sorted from blood, sampled in a trial of the OX40 agonist ivuxolimab. The chain couples TRBV19 to TRBJ2-4; matching of 6 bases hints at TRBD2 as the D gene. The CDR3: CASSPSSALAKNIQYF. The DNA sequence reads TGTGCCAGTAGTCCGTCTAGCGCACTAGCCAAAAACATTCAGTACTTC.